This T cell receptor (beta chain) was identified in a study of beta chain bispecific antibodies for T cell cancers. Study information: The leukemia lines expressed TRBV12-3 (Jurkat) and TRBV5-5 (HPB-ALL). General observations from the study: Anti-TRBV12 exposure, compared with anti-CD19, reduced the TRBV12-3 proportion of TRBV signal by around 99%. In these mixed samples, most targeted TRBV reads derived from the leukemia cell line.

This clonotype was seen only a few times. Its antigen remains unknown. The ends were cut back, 1 base at V and 4 bases at J, with 15 bases in the middle. CDR1 and CDR2 from the germline V gene are SGHKS and YYEKEE (reference sequence). This CDR3 has 16 amino acids. Blood mononuclear cells were expanded for two to three days using either OKT3 anti-CD3 antibody or CD3/CD28 beads. TCRdb reanalysed the 5' RACE reads using MiXCR and keeps one entry per CDR3 protein. The top ten clones hold about 5.5% of a sample with about 20,000 distinct CDR3 sequences, approximately 1.9% of them seen once. The chain recombines TRBV5-5 with TRBJ1-5; the D gene is possibly TRBD1 (5 bases). The sequence was obtained from a human donor in good health. Some clones in this sample may be carry-over from other donors' samples. The sample here was healthy donor T cells cultured with leukemia cells, taken from a culture containing a bispecific antibody targeting TCR Vbeta12. The CDR3: CASSLNMVGANQPQHF. Here the CDR3 DNA reads TGTGCCAGCAGCTTGAACATGGTAGGGGCAAATCAGCCCCAGCATTTT.